This T cell receptor beta chain was captured in a study of T cells after posttransplantation cyclophosphamide (dated by TCRdb to between 2015 and 2016). At the level of the whole study: T cell repertoire reconstitution was tracked by TRB sequencing after myeloablative bone marrow transplantation in which posttransplantation cyclophosphamide was used as GVHD prophylaxis. Blood from all 35 or so PTCy patients who had 1-year posttransplant specimens underwent TRB sequencing. In 3 patients, up to about 3 additional blood samples taken between 2 and 5.2 years after transplant also underwent TRB sequencing, as did pretransplant blood from several patients. Antigen receptor sequencing covered samples from 35 PTCy-treated patients and about 17 of their related bone marrow donors. TRA and TRB clonality were tightly correlated in about ten samples, so subsequent TCR analyses focused on TRB only. Public TRB sequences were queried against a database of over 3,500 sequences associated with responses to pathogens, tumor antigens, self-antigens and alloantigens. What the research found in general, with its limitations: The TRB repertoires of T cells infiltrating skin or GI tract showed only limited overlap with the TRB repertoires of T cells in blood. Across roughly 40 patients, recipient CMV seropositivity and CMV reactivation were highly associated with TRB clonality; PTCy diversity was similar to CNI/methotrexate controls. Donor-recipient similarity was low at 1-2 months but increased during the first year, and donor CD8+ memory clones often dominated later blood repertoires.

Genomic DNA was the input for TRB sequencing, which was run either with the immunoSEQ assay at survey resolution or with the hsTCRB kit. As for the authors' bioinformatics: The immunoSEQ software handled the initial read processing, while the LymphoSeq R package was used for the repertoire analyses. For each TRB dataset, clonality was calculated as 1 minus normalized Shannon entropy, and the Gini coefficient was computed as well. Phenotypes of unsorted samples were inferred by mapping TRB sequences from sorted subsets of the recipient or donor onto unsorted samples of the same recipient. The clones in this table, taken by TCRdb from immuneACCESS, are in-frame only. Not every clone is retained; where verified, under half of the shortfall comes from an unresolved V gene, and the cause of the rest is unknown. D and trimming come from the DNA, and the V and J calls and clone size come from that table. This sample is represented by under 45,000 clones, with no singletons among them. The ten largest clones take up about 6.2% of the sample.

This clone was counted only a few times. It lacks a known antigen. No much larger clone exists at a distance of one base, and base qualities are not known. Related bone marrow donors provided peripheral blood samples on the day of marrow donation. Peripheral blood and bone marrow mononuclear cells were isolated by Ficoll-Hypaque density centrifugation and cryopreserved. From cysteine to phenylalanine, the CDR3 is 16 amino acids long. Only CDR3 DNA is held: 48 bases, read in frame from base 1. Based on the germline V gene, the CDR1 and CDR2 sequences are LGHNA and YSLEER. For this chain, trimming is 1 base at the V end and 0 bases at the J end, and the number of junction bases without a gene match is 4.

Source material: PBMCs. The clonotype comes from a man in his thirties or forties in good health and a related stem cell transplant donor. The receptor chain draws on TRBV4-3 and TRBJ2-5; a stretch of 8 junction bases matches TRBD1. The DNA reads as follows: TGCGCCAGCAGCCAAGGACAGGGGCACAACCAAGAGACCCAGTACTTC. It specifies CASSQGQGHNQETQYF.